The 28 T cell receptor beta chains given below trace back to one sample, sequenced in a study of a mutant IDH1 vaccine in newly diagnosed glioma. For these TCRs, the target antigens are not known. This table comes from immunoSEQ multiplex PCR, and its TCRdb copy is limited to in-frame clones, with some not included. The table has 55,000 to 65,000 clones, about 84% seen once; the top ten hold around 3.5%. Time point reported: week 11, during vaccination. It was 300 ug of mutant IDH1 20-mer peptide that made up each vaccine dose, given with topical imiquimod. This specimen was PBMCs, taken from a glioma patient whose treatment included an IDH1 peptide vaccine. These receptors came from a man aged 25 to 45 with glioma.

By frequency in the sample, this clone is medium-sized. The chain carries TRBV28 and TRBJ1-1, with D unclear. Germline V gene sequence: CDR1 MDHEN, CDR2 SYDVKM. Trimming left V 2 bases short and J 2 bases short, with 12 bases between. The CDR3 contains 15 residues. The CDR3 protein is CASSLNAGVNTEAFF. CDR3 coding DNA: TGTGCCAGCAGTTTAAACGCCGGGGTAAACACTGAAGCTTTCTTT.

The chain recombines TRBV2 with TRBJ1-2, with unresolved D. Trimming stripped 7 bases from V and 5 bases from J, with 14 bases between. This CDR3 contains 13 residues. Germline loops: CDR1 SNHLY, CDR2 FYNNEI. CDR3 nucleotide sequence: TGTGCCAGCAACCTTTATGCGGTTTATGGCTACACCTTC. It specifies CASNLYAVYGYTF.

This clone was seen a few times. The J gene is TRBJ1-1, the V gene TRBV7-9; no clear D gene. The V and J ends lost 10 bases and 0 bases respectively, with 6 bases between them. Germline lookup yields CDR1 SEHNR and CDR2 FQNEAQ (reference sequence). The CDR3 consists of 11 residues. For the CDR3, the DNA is TGTGCCATTCCCATGAACACTGAAGCTTTCTTT. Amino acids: CAIPMNTEAFF.

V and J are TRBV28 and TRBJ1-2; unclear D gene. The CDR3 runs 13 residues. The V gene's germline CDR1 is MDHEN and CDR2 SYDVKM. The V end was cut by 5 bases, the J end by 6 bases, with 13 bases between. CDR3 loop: CASSKFSEDGYTF. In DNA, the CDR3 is TGTGCCAGCAGTAAATTTTCGGAGGATGGCTACACCTTC.

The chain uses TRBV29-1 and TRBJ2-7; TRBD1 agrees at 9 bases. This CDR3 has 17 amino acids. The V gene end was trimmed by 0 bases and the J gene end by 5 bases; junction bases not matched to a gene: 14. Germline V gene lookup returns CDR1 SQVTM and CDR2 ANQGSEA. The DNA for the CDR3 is TGCAGCGTTGAAGATTTAAGGACAGGGGCAAGTGGGAACGAGCAGTACTTC. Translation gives CSVEDLRTGASGNEQYF.

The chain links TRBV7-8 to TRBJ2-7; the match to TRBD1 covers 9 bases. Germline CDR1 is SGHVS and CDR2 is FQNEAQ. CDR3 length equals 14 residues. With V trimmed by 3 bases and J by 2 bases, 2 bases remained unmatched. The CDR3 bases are TGTGCCAGCAGCTTTGGACAGGGGCCCTACGAGCAGTACTTC. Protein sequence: CASSFGQGPYEQYF.

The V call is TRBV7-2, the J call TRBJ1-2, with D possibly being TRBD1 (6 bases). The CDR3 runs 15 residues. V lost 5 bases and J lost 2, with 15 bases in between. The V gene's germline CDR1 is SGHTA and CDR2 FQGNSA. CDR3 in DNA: TGTGCCAGCAGCAAGCAGGGGAGCTCCAACTATGGCTACACCTTC. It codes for CASSKQGSSNYGYTF.

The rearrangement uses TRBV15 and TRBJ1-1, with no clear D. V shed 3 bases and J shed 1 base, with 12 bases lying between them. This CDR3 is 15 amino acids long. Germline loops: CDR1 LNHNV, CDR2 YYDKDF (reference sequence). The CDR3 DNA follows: TGTGCCACCAGCAGGGAAGGGCTTCCGAACACTGAAGCTTTCTTT. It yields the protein CATSREGLPNTEAFF.

The CDR3 nucleotides read TGTGCCAGTAGTATTTTGTCGGGGGCTTCGGGCAATCAGCCCCAGCATTTT. As protein: CASSILSGASGNQPQHF. The J gene is TRBJ1-5, the V gene TRBV19, with D possibly TRBD1 on 6 matching bases. Trimming took off 3 bases at V and 2 bases at J, with 17 bases between the two ends. This CDR3 comprises 17 residues. The V gene's germline CDR1 is LNHDA and CDR2 SQIVND (reference sequence).

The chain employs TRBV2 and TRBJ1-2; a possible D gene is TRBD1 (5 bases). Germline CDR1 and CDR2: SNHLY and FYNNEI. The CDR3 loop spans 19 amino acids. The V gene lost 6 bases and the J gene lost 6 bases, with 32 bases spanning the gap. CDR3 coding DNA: TGTGCCAGCAGCCAATTTGACAGCCCGCGAGAAACGGAGCGGAATGGCTACACCTTC. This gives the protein CASSQFDSPRETERNGYTF. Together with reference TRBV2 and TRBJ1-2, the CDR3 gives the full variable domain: EPEVTQTPSHQVTQMGQEVILRCVPISNHLYFYWYRQILGQKVEFLVSFYNNEISEKSEIFDDQFSVERPDGSNFTLKIRSTKLEDSAMYFCASSQFDSPRETERNGYTFGSGTRLTVV.

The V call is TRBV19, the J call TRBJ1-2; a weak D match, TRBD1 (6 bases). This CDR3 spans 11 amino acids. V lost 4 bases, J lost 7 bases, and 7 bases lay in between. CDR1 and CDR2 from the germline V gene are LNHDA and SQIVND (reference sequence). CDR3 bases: TGTGCCAGTAGTAGGGGGCGTGGCTACACCTTC. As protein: CASSRGRGYTF. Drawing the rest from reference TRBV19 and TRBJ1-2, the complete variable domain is DGGITQSPKYLFRKEGQNVTLSCEQNLNHDAMYWYRQDPGQGLRLIYYSQIVNDFQKGDIAEGYSVSREKKESFPLTVTSAQKNPTAFYLCASSRGRGYTFGSGTRLTVV.

The CDR3 region has the DNA TGTGCCAGCAGTCGACAGGACACTGAAGCTTTCTTT. Its protein is CASSRQDTEAFF. The chain links TRBV28 to TRBJ1-1, with a tentative D call TRBD1 (6 bases). With 5 bases removed from V and 3 bases from J, the gap between germline ends came to 7 bases. This CDR3 has 12 amino acids. Per germline, CDR1 MDHEN and CDR2 SYDVKM. Drawing the rest from reference TRBV28 and TRBJ1-1, the complete variable domain is DVKVTQSSRYLVKRTGEKVFLECVQDMDHENMFWYRQDPGLGLRLIYFSYDVKMKEKGDIPEGYSVSREKKERFSLILESASTNQTSMYLCASSRQDTEAFFGQGTRLTVV.

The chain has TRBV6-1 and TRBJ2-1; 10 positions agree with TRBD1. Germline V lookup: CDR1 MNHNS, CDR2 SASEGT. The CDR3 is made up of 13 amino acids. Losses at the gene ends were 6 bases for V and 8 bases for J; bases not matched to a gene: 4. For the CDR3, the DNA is TGTGCCAGCAGGCGACAGGGGGCGGATGAGCAGTTCTTC. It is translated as CASRRQGADEQFF.

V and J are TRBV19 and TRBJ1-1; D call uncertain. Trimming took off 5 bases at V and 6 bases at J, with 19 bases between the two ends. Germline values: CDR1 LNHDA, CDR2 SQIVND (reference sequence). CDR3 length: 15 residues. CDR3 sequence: CASSSSTTISPEAFF. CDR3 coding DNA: TGTGCCAGTAGTTCCTCGACAACTATCTCTCCTGAAGCTTTCTTT.

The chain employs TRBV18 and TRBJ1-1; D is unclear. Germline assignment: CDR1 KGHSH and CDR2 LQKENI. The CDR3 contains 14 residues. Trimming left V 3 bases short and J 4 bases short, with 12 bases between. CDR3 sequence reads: CASSPVNTVTEAFF. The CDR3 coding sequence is TGTGCCAGCTCACCGGTGAATACAGTCACTGAAGCTTTCTTT.

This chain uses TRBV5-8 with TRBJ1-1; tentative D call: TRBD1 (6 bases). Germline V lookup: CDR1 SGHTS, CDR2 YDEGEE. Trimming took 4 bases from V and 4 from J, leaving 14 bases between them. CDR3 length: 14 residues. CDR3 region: CASSHRTARTEAFF. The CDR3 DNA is TGTGCCAGCAGCCACAGGACAGCCCGCACTGAAGCTTTCTTT.

CDR3 DNA: TGTGCCAGCTCCTCCCGACGTTCTCCCCTTAACACTGAAGCTTTCTTT. As protein: CASSSRRSPLNTEAFF. This chain links TRBV5-4 with TRBJ1-1; D unresolved. The V and J ends lost 7 bases and 2 bases respectively, with 21 bases between them. The CDR3 runs to 16 residues. The germline V gene has CDR1 SGHNT and CDR2 YYREEE (reference sequence).

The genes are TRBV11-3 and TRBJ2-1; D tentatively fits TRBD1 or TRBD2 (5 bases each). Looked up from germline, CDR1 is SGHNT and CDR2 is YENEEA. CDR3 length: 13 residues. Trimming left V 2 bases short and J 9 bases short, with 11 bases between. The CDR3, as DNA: TGTGCCAGCAGCTTATATTGGGGGAGTGAGCAGTTCTTC. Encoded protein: CASSLYWGSEQFF. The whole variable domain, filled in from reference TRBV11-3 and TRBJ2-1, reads EAGVVQSPRYKIIEKKQPVAFWCNPISGHNTLYWYLQNLGQGPELLIRYENEEAVDDSQLPKDRFSAERLKGVDSTLKIQPAELGDSAVYLCASSLYWGSEQFFGPGTRLTVL.

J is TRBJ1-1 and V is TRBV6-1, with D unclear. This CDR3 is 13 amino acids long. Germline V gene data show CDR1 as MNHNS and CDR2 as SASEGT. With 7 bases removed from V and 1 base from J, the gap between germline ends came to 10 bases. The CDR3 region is CASIGFTNTEAFF. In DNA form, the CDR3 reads TGTGCCAGCATTGGGTTCACGAACACTGAAGCTTTCTTT.

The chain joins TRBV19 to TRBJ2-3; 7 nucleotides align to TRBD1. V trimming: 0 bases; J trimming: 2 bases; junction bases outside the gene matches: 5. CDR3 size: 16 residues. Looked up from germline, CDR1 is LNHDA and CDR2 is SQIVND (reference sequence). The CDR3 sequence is CASSIDRDSHTDTQYF. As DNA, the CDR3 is TGTGCCAGTAGTATAGATCGGGACAGCCACACAGATACGCAGTATTTT.

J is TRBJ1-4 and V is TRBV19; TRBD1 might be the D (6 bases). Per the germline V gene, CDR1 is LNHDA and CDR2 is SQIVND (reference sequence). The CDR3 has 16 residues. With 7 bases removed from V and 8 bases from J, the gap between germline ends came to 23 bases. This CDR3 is CASTKGTTWLGEKLFF. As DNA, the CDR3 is TGTGCCAGTACTAAGGGGACAACTTGGCTCGGAGAAAAACTGTTTTTT.

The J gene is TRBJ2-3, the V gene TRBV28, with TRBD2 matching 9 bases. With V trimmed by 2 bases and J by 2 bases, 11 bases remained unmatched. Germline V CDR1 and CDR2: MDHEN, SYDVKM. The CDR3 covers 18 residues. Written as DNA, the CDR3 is TGTGCCAGCAGTTTACCGGGGGTAGCGGGAGACCCCACAGATACGCAGTATTTT. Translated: CASSLPGVAGDPTDTQYF.

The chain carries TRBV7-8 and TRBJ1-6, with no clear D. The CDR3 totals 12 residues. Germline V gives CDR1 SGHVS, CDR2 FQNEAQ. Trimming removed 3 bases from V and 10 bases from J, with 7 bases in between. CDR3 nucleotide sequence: TGTGCCAGCAGCTTTAGTTTGTCACCCCTCCACTTT. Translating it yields CASSFSLSPLHF. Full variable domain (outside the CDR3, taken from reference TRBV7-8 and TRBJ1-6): GAGVSQSPRYKVAKRGQDVALRCDPISGHVSLFWYQQALGQGPEFLTYFQNEAQLDKSGLPSDRFFAERPEGSVSTLKIQRTQQEDSAVYLCASSFSLSPLHFGNGTRLTVT.

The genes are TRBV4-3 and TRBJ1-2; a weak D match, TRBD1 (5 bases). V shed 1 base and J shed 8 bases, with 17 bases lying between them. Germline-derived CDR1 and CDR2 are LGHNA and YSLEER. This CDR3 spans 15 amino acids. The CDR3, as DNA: TGCGCCAGCAGCCAAGCGATGGGGGAAGGTCACGGCTACACCTTC. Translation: CASSQAMGEGHGYTF.

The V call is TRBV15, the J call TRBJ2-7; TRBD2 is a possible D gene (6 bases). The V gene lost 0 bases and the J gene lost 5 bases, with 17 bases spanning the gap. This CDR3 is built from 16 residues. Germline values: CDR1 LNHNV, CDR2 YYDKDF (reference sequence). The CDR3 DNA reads TGTGCCACCAGCAGAGATCTCGTTGAGGGAGGCGACGAGCAGTACTTC. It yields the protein CATSRDLVEGGDEQYF.

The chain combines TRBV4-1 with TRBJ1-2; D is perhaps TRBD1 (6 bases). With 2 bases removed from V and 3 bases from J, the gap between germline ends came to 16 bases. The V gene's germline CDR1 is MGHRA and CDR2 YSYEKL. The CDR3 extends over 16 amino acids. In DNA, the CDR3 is TGCGCCAGCAGCCAATTTGGGGGGCCGGTGGACTATGGCTACACCTTC. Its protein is CASSQFGGPVDYGYTF.

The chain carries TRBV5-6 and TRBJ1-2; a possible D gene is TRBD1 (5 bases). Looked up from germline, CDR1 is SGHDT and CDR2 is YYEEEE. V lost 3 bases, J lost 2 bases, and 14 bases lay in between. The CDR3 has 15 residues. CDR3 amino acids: CASSSPAGPNYGYTF. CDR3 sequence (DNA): TGTGCCAGCAGCTCCCCTGCGGGGCCCAACTATGGCTACACCTTC.

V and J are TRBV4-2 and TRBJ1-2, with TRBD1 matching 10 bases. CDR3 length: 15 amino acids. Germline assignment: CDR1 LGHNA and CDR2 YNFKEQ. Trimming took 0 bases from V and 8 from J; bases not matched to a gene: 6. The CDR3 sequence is CASSQDRGTGDGYTF. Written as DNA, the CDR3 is TGTGCCAGCAGCCAAGATAGGGGGACAGGGGACGGCTACACCTTC.